The 4 T cell receptor beta chains given below trace back to one sample, sequenced in a study of vaccination effects on CD4 cells after COVID-19. Prior to sequencing, the ViraFEST assay stimulated PBMC with viral peptide pools, which expanded the antigen-specific CD4+ T cells. After less than 11 days in culture, the CD4+ T cells were isolated. Prior SARS-CoV-2 infection was absent in the vaccine recipients, as shown by negative nucleocapsid antibodies. Clones were read by immunoSEQ multiplex PCR, and TCRdb kept only the in-frame ones, dropping some. The data contain 50,000 or so clones, 79% of them singletons. The antigens for these receptors are not known. The specimen was CD4+ T cells from PBMCs cultured with HCoV-OC43 spike peptides, collected before COVID-19 vaccination. Subset defined: HCoV-OC43 spike overlapping peptide pool stimulation. The receptors stem from a human donor who received a COVID-19 vaccine.

The V and J genes are TRBV19 and TRBJ2-5; 8 positions agree with TRBD2. The trim removed 3 bases at V and 4 bases at J, leaving 10 bases unmatched. Germline V gene data show CDR1 as LNHDA and CDR2 as SQIVND (reference sequence). This CDR3 region has 16 residues. For the CDR3, the DNA is TGTGCCAGTAGTATGACGAGGGGACTAGATGGAGAGACCCAGTACTTC. Translating gives CASSMTRGLDGETQYF.

The rearrangement joins TRBV20-1 to TRBJ2-1; TRBD2 agrees at 8 bases. V shed 3 bases, J shed 0 bases, and the junction held 7 bases outside the gene matches. The CDR3 has 16 amino acids. The germline CDR1 and CDR2 sequences are DFQATT and SNEGSKA (reference sequence). The CDR3 region has the DNA TGCAGTGCTAGTTCCCAGCGGGAGAGCTCCTACAATGAGCAGTTCTTC. It translates to CSASSQRESSYNEQFF.

The chain joins TRBV9 to TRBJ2-2; weak D call: TRBD1 (6 bases). The CDR3 runs to 14 residues. V gave up 9 bases and J gave up 0 bases, with 12 bases separating them. Germline CDR1 is SGDLS and CDR2 is YYNGEE. Here the CDR3 reads CATGVSANTGELFF. The CDR3 DNA is TGTGCCACAGGGGTCTCCGCGAACACCGGGGAGCTGTTTTTT.

The rearrangement links TRBV6-1 to TRBJ1-1; 8 bases map to TRBD1. CDR3 length: 13 residues. Trimming cost V 2 bases and J 8 bases; bases outside gene matches: 4. CDR1 MNHNS and CDR2 SASEGT come from the germline V gene. CDR3 loop: CASSERNRGEAFF. CDR3 DNA: TGTGCCAGCAGTGAAAGGAACAGGGGGGAAGCTTTCTTT.